The 28 T cell receptor beta chains below come from one sample, sequenced in a study of T cells in Graves' hyperthyroidism and ophthalmopathy. Amplified regions were TCR beta CDR3 sequences from RNA transcripts. HTBI primers were employed in a first-round RT-PCR of the TCR CDR3. Via MiXCR, TCRdb re-called the multiplex PCR reads, giving one row per CDR3 protein. The sample records over 450,000 distinct CDR3 sequences, approximately 15% being singletons. Material: blood. All receptors come from a woman under 30 with Graves' hyperthyroidism.

This clonotype was seen ten or more times. The chain has TRBV7-6 and TRBJ2-3; 8 bases map to TRBD2. The CDR3 extends over 16 amino acids. Trimming cost V 2 bases and J 0 bases; bases outside gene matches: 4. The germline CDR1 and CDR2 sequences are SGHVS and FNYEAQ. The CDR3 nucleotides read TGTGCCAGCAGCTTACCGGGACTAGGGAGCACAGATACGCAGTATTTT. Translation gives CASSLPGLGSTDTQYF.

There are many counts of this clonotype. This CDR3 is CASSWTSGSFDEQFF. CDR3 sequence (DNA): TGTGCCAGCAGCTGGACTAGCGGGAGTTTCGATGAGCAGTTCTTC. The chain couples TRBV7-9 to TRBJ2-1; 13 positions agree with TRBD2. Per germline, CDR1 SEHNR and CDR2 FQNEAQ (reference sequence). The CDR3 sequence is 15 residues long. Trimming at V came to 4 bases and at J to 8 bases, leaving 5 bases not matched to a gene.

The sample holds many counts of this clonotype. The chain employs TRBV24-1 and TRBJ2-7, with 7 nucleotides matching TRBD2. V gave up 4 bases and J gave up 2 bases; unmatched junction bases: 7. The V gene's germline CDR1 is KGHDR and CDR2 SFDVKD. The CDR3 has 15 residues. The CDR3 DNA follows: TGTGCCACCAGTGACCCTACTAGCGCAACCTACGAGCAGTACTTC. Amino acid sequence: CATSDPTSATYEQYF.

This clonotype was seen more than once but under ten times. The chain links TRBV19 to TRBJ2-1; D not resolved. The CDR3 length is 15 residues. Germline V CDR1 and CDR2: LNHDA, SQIVND (reference sequence). V was cut by 5 bases and J by 4 bases, with 15 bases left in between. CDR3: CASSSTISAYNEQFF. The CDR3, as DNA: TGTGCCAGTAGTTCCACGATAAGTGCTTACAATGAGCAGTTCTTC.

Of note for this clonotype: A read error may be the cause here, since a much bigger clone is one base away. The V gene is TRBV10-3, the J gene TRBJ1-4; 8 bases align to TRBD1. Germline assignment: CDR1 ENHRY and CDR2 SYGVKD. The CDR3 consists of 13 residues. The V segment lost 4 bases and the J segment 5 bases; nucleotides outside the gene matches: 0. Here the CDR3 reads CAISGTGNEKLFF. The CDR3 region has the DNA TGTGCCATCAGTGGGACAGGGAATGAAAAACTGTTTTTT.

This clonotype was seen many times. Being one base from a much bigger clone, this may be a read error. The chain joins TRBV6-1 to TRBJ2-1, with 11 bases lining up with TRBD2. The trim removed 5 bases at V and 0 bases at J, leaving 0 bases unmatched. CDR1 is MNHNS, CDR2 SASEGT, per germline. The CDR3 spans 15 residues. CDR3: CASSTSGGSYNEQFF. The CDR3 DNA reads TGTGCCAGCAGTACTAGCGGGGGCTCCTACAATGAGCAGTTCTTC.

This clonotype was found many times. The chain has TRBV9 and TRBJ1-2, with D possibly being TRBD1 (6 bases). V gave up 0 bases and J gave up 3 bases, with 12 bases separating them. The CDR3 covers 15 residues. From germline, CDR1 is SGDLS and CDR2 YYNGEE. The CDR3 loop reads CASSVGPDRHYGYTF. DNA for the CDR3: TGTGCCAGCAGCGTAGGCCCCGACAGGCACTATGGCTACACCTTC.

The CDR3 reads CASSHGDSQETQYF. As DNA, the CDR3 is TGTGCCAGCAGCCACGGGGACAGCCAAGAGACCCAGTACTTC. The rearrangement joins TRBV7-9 to TRBJ2-5; 7 bases agree with TRBD1. The CDR3 is made up of 14 amino acids. V shed 5 bases and J 1 base; nucleotides not matched to a gene: 4. Germline CDR1 reads SEHNR; CDR2 reads FQNEAQ (reference sequence).

The J gene is TRBJ2-6, the V gene TRBV7-9; tentatively, D is TRBD1 or TRBD2 (5 bases each). The CDR3 totals 14 residues. Germline V lookup: CDR1 SEHNR, CDR2 FQNEAQ (reference sequence). With 3 bases removed from V and 5 bases from J, the gap between germline ends came to 8 bases. CDR3 in DNA: TGTGCCAGCAGCTTGGGACCCAGGGCCAACGTCCTGACTTTC. Amino acids: CASSLGPRANVLTF.

This clonotype was recorded at least ten times. This chain links TRBV11-2 with TRBJ2-7; 8 bases fit TRBD1. Germline V gene sequence: CDR1 SGHAT, CDR2 FQNNGV. There are 15 residues in the CDR3. J lost 4 bases, V lost 1 base, and 6 bases had no gene match. DNA of the CDR3: TGTGCCAGCAGCTTAGGCATGGACAGGGCATACGAGCAGTACGTC. Translation: CASSLGMDRAYEQYV.

This clonotype occurred many times. The chain recombines TRBV7-9 with TRBJ1-2; maybe TRBD1 (6 bases). The V end was cut by 5 bases, the J end by 5 bases, with 18 bases between. The CDR3 extends over 15 amino acids. CDR1 is SEHNR, CDR2 FQNEAQ, per germline (reference sequence). The chain's CDR3 is CASSPSGAGFYGYTF. In DNA form, the CDR3 reads TGTGCCAGCAGCCCCTCGGGGGCAGGTTTTTATGGCTACACCTTC.

This clonotype has ten or more counts. The CDR3: CAILRVSEQFF. In nucleotides, the CDR3 is TGTGCCATCCTCCGGGTCAGTGAGCAGTTCTTC. This rearrangement joins TRBV12-3 or TRBV12-4 to TRBJ2-1, with no clear D. V dropped 10 bases and J dropped 9 bases, with 13 bases sitting between them. CDR3 size: 11 residues.

This clonotype was observed at least ten times. The V gene is TRBV4-1, the J gene TRBJ2-7, with TRBD2 matching over 7 bases. The V gene's germline CDR1 is MGHRA and CDR2 YSYEKL. V trimming: 0 bases; J trimming: 5 bases; junction bases outside the gene matches: 7. The CDR3 totals 15 residues. CDR3 sequence: CASSQEAREGHEQYF. The DNA of the CDR3 is TGCGCCAGCAGCCAAGAAGCCAGGGAGGGCCACGAGCAGTACTTC.

This clonotype occurred many times. The rearrangement links TRBV11-2 to TRBJ2-2; D is unresolved. There are 14 residues in the CDR3. V lost 1 base and J lost 3, with 6 bases in between. Per germline, CDR1 SGHAT and CDR2 FQNNGV. The CDR3 coding sequence is TGTGCCAGCAGCTTAGCGAGGCACACCGGGGAGCTGTTTTTT. It yields the protein CASSLARHTGELFF. Looking up the rest from reference TRBV11-2 and TRBJ2-2 gives the full variable domain: EAGVAQSPRYKIIEKRQSVAFWCNPISGHATLYWYQQILGQGPKLLIQFQNNGVVDDSQLPKDRFSAERLKGVDSTLKIQPAKLEDSAVYLCASSLARHTGELFFGEGSRLTVL.

This clonotype was seen at least ten times. The V and J genes are TRBV12-3 or TRBV12-4 and TRBJ2-7, with TRBD1 matching over 9 bases. The V gene end was trimmed by 5 bases and the J gene end by 0 bases; junction bases not matched to a gene: 5. The CDR3 totals 15 residues. The CDR3 sequence: CASSHGTGYSYEQYF. The CDR3, as DNA: TGTGCCAGCAGTCATGGGACAGGGTACTCCTACGAGCAGTACTTC.

The chain is built from TRBV5-1 and TRBJ2-5; 14 bases agree with TRBD2. Per the germline V gene, CDR1 is SGHRS and CDR2 is YFSETQ. The CDR3 totals 17 residues. V lost 0 bases to trimming and J lost 4 bases; unmatched junction nucleotides: 5. In nucleotides, the CDR3 is TGCGCCAGCAGCTTGGTGGGGACTAGCGGGAGCCTAGAGACCCAGTACTTC. It encodes CASSLVGTSGSLETQYF.

This clonotype was detected only a few times. The chain couples TRBV20-1 to TRBJ1-1; perhaps TRBD1 as D (6 bases). The CDR3 length is 15 residues. V was trimmed by 1 base and J by 4 bases, leaving 16 bases between them. Germline V gives CDR1 DFQATT, CDR2 SNEGSKA (reference sequence). The CDR3 protein is CSARGVQGWSTEAFF. CDR3 nucleotide sequence: TGCAGTGCTAGAGGGGTGCAGGGGTGGAGCACTGAAGCTTTCTTT.

The sample holds many counts of this clonotype. This sequence joins TRBV5-1 and TRBJ2-3; D may correspond to TRBD1 or TRBD2 (5 bases each). This CDR3 is 16 amino acids long. Trimming took off 4 bases at V and 2 bases at J, with 17 bases between the two ends. Germline CDR1 SGHRS, CDR2 YFSETQ. CDR3: CASSPPGRASTDTQYF. The CDR3 coding sequence is TGCGCCAGCAGCCCGCCGGGACGGGCCTCCACAGATACGCAGTATTTT.

This clonotype was recorded at least ten times. The chain carries TRBV11-2 and TRBJ2-2; 14 bases map to TRBD2. There are 18 residues in the CDR3. The ends lost 5 bases at V and 2 bases at J; junction bases unmatched: 7. From germline, CDR1 is SGHAT and CDR2 FQNNGV. CDR3 sequence reads: CASSHLTSGRENTGELFF. The CDR3, as DNA: TGTGCCAGCAGCCATCTGACTAGCGGGAGGGAAAACACCGGGGAGCTGTTTTTT.

This chain uses TRBV7-8 with TRBJ1-1, with D perhaps TRBD1 (5 bases). CDR3 size: 16 residues. The V and J ends lost 1 base and 4 bases respectively, with 16 bases between them. Germline loops: CDR1 SGHVS, CDR2 FQNEAQ. The CDR3 spells CASSLVSLGVSTEAFF. The CDR3, as DNA: TGTGCCAGCAGCTTAGTAAGCCTGGGGGTGAGCACTGAAGCTTTCTTT.

This clonotype appeared a few times. CDR3 sequence: CASSLRGSTYNEQFF. The CDR3 DNA reads TGTGCCAGCAGCCTCCGGGGGAGTACCTACAATGAGCAGTTCTTC. The genes are TRBV7-9 and TRBJ2-1; tentatively, D is TRBD2 (6 bases). V lost 5 bases to trimming and J lost 2 bases, with 13 bases between them. The CDR3 covers 15 residues. CDR1 is SEHNR, CDR2 FQNEAQ, per germline (reference sequence).

The V call is TRBV7-3, the J call TRBJ2-2; TRBD1 agrees at 7 bases. CDR1 SGHTA and CDR2 FQGTGA come from the germline V gene. The CDR3 length is 13 residues. V was pared by 6 bases and J by 14 bases, with 12 bases of the junction left unmatched. The CDR3 here is CASSPTRDRDLFF. The DNA of the CDR3 is TGTGCCAGCAGTCCAACCCGGGACAGAGATCTGTTTTTT.

V usage is TRBV7-3 and J usage is TRBJ2-1; the match to TRBD2 covers 7 bases. Per germline, CDR1 SGHTA and CDR2 FQGTGA. The CDR3 loop spans 17 amino acids. The ends lost 0 bases at V and 8 bases at J; junction bases unmatched: 13. The CDR3 sequence is CASSLTSAGTNVDEQFF. The CDR3 DNA sequence: TGTGCCAGCAGCTTAACGTCCGCCGGGACTAATGTTGATGAGCAGTTCTTC.

This chain uses TRBV12-3 or TRBV12-4 with TRBJ2-3; perhaps TRBD2 as D (6 bases). CDR3 size: 15 residues. V was trimmed by 2 bases and J by 2 bases, leaving 11 bases between them. CDR3 amino acids: CASSLTGETTDTQYF. The CDR3 DNA follows: TGTGCCAGCAGTTTAACGGGGGAGACCACAGATACGCAGTATTTT.

This clonotype was counted at least ten times. The chain carries TRBV11-3 and TRBJ2-7, with unresolved D. The CDR3 contains 13 residues. Germline lookup yields CDR1 SGHNT and CDR2 YENEEA. Trimming removed 5 bases at V and 6 bases at J, with 14 bases between. Here the CDR3 DNA reads TGTGCCAGCAGCCAATCCACTCAGGTCGAGCAGTACTTC. Encoded protein: CASSQSTQVEQYF.

This clonotype was recorded many times. The rearrangement uses TRBV28 and TRBJ2-1; the D is unclear. In germline, CDR1 is MDHEN, CDR2 SYDVKM. V was cut by 4 bases and J by 0 bases, with 13 bases left in between. The CDR3 runs to 16 residues. CDR3 loop: CASSWAEYSSYNEQFF. CDR3 nucleotides: TGTGCCAGCAGTTGGGCGGAATACAGCTCCTACAATGAGCAGTTCTTC. The variable domain in full, with the rest retrieved from reference TRBV28 and TRBJ2-1, is DVKVTQSSRYLVKRTGEKVFLECVQDMDHENMFWYRQDPGLGLRLIYFSYDVKMKEKGDIPEGYSVSREKKERFSLILESASTNQTSMYLCASSWAEYSSYNEQFFGPGTRLTVL.

In the case of this clonotype: Possible read error: a much larger clone is one base away. The chain employs TRBV30 and TRBJ1-5; maybe TRBD1 (5 bases). V lost 2 bases to trimming and J lost 5 bases, with 10 bases between them. The V gene's germline CDR1 is GTSNPN and CDR2 SVGIG (reference sequence). The CDR3 is made up of 13 amino acids. CDR3 bases: TGTGCCTGGAGTCAGGGTCGCGATCAGCCCCAGCATTTT. Its translation: CAWSQGRDQPQHF.

This clonotype was counted between two and nine times. The genes are TRBV12-3 or TRBV12-4 and TRBJ1-5; D not resolved. V lost 7 bases and J 3 bases, leaving 10 bases between the germline ends. This CDR3 region has 13 residues. The CDR3 DNA is TGTGCCAGCACCACCCAAATCAATCAGCCCCAGCATTTT. It specifies CASTTQINQPQHF.